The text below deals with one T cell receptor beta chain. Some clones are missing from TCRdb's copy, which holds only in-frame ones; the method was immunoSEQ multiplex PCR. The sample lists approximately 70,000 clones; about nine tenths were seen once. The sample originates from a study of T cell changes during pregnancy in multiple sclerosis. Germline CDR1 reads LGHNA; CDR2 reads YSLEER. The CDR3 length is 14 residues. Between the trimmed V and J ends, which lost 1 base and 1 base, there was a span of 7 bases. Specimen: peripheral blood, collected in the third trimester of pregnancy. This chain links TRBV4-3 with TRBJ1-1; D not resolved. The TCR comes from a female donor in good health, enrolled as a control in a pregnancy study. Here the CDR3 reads CASSQGLRNTEAFF. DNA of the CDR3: TGCGCCAGCAGCCAAGGCCTTAGGAACACTGAAGCTTTCTTT.